This T cell receptor (beta chain) emerged from a study of cytomegalovirus exposure and HLA in healthy donors. Broader study findings: Some TCR beta chains (more than 150 of them) were listed as cytomegalovirus-associated. Accurate HLA-A and HLA-B prediction from TCR beta sequences was reported for most subjects.

This clone was detected once. What it binds is not known. With 60 Vbeta and 13 Jbeta primers, the PCR was carried out. The data were produced by immunoSEQ multiplex PCR, yet TCRdb's version contains in-frame clones alone and is incomplete. The data contain over 85,000 clones, roughly 76% of them singletons. Germline trimming cut 4 bases from V and 3 bases from J; bases unmatched to any gene: 11. Per germline, CDR1 PRHDT and CDR2 FYEKMQ (reference sequence). CDR3 length: 17 amino acids. The sequenced sample was PBMCs. This sequence originates from a man between 40 and 49 years old in good health and CMV-seronegative. The rearrangement joins TRBV13 to TRBJ2-3; 9 bases map to TRBD2. CDR3 nucleotides: TGTGCCAGCAGCTACGGAGCGGGGGGATTAAGAACAGATACGCAGTATTTT. Amino acid sequence: CASSYGAGGLRTDTQYF.